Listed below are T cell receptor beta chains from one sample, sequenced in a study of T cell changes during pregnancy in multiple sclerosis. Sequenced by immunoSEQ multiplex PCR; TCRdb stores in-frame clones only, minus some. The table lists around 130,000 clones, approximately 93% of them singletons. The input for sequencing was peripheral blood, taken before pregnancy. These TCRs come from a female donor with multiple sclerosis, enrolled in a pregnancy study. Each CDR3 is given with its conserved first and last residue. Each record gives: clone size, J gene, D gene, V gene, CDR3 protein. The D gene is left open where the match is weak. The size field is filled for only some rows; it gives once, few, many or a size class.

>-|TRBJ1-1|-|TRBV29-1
CSAEGGAEDTEAFF
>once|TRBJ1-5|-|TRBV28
CASSLRRRGGSNQPQHF
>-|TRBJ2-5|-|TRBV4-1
CASSQETQRMGGWETQYF
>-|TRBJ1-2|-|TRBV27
CASSFTREYGYTF
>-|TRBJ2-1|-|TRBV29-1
CSVEDKLGTFRGGNEQFF
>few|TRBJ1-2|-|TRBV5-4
CASSMTERNYGYTF
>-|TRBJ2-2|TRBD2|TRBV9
CASSVELAGTGELFF
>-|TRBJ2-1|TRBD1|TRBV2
CASRWTGGSSYNEQFF
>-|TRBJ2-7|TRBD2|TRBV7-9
CASSATGAAGLASEQYF
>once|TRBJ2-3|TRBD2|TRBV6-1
CASSGLAGLTDTQYF
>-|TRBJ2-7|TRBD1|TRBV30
CAWSQSGTGFPHEQYF
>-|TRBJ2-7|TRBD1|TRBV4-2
CASSQTGTGGHEQYF
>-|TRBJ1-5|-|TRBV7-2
CASSLVVGQPQHF
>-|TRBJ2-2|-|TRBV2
CASSEQTRAIGELFF
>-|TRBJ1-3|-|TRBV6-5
CASKPRVPSGNTIYF
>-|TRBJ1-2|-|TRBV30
CAWSLGTNYGYTF
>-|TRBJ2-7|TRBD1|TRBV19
CASSVHQARDRGSEQYF
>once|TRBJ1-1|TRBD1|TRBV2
CASSEGDRLNTEAFF
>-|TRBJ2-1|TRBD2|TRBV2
CASSVGPSGRATNEQFF
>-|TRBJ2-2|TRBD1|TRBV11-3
CASSFQGDTGELFF
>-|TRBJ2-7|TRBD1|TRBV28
CASSSSGTAREYF
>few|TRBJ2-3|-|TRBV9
CASSVAAAGGTDTQYF
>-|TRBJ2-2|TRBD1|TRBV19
CASSSRGTGIAGELFF
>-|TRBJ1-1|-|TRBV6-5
CASDAGVANTEAFF
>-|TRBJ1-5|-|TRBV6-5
CASSPGREGGQPQHF
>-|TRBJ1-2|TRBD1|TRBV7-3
CASSFSEGRGNHGYTF
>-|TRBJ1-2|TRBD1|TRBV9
CASSPRDREWGYTF